This T cell receptor beta chain emerged from a study of shared clonotypes between healthy human individuals. Per germline, CDR1 SGDLS and CDR2 YYNGEE. V lost 0 bases, J lost 6 bases, and 7 bases stayed unmatched. The CDR3 is 16 residues long. Assay used: immunoSEQ multiplex PCR; TCRdb lists only in-frame clones, some missing. The data contain about 2.1 million clones, more than 85% of them singletons. The naive CD8 population came from CD45RO-negative cells selected for CCR7, without terminally differentiated effector memory CD45RA+ cells. The genes are TRBV9 and TRBJ2-2; 8 bases map to TRBD1. The TCR comes from a man aged 18 to 35 in good health. Some clones in this sample may be carry-over from other donors' samples. The specimen sequenced was naive CD8+ T cells from PBMCs. The CDR3 reads CASSVETTGESGELFF. The CDR3 nucleotides read TGTGCCAGCAGCGTAGAGACGACAGGGGAGTCCGGGGAGCTGTTTTTT.